The rows below give T cell receptor beta chains drawn from one sample of a study of blood T cells in healthy people across ages. TCRdb recomputed calls from the 5' RACE reads with MiXCR, one row per CDR3 protein. The sample consists of about 750,000 distinct CDR3 sequences, approximately 55% of them appearing once. Sequenced: blood. All receptors come from a man older than 75 in good health. The CDR3 runs from the conserved cysteine through the conserved F or W. The D gene is left open where the match is weak. Clone size is shown for a subset of rows, as once, few, many or a class of expanded clone.

size	V	J	D	CDR3	DNA
-	TRBV28	TRBJ1-2	TRBD1	CASSPPDRKDGYTF	TGTGCCAGCAGTCCACCGGACAGGAAAGATGGCTACACCTTC
-	TRBV2	TRBJ2-7	TRBD2	CASSEREGPYEQYF	TGTGCCAGCAGCGAGCGGGAGGGGCCCTACGAGCAGTACTTC
-	TRBV28	TRBJ2-5	TRBD2	CASRVTSGGETQYF	TGTGCCAGCAGAGTTACTAGCGGAGGAGAGACCCAGTACTTC
-	TRBV6-5	TRBJ2-5	-	CATCRSGTETQYF	TGTGCCACCTGTCGGAGCGGAACGGAGACCCAGTACTTC
-	TRBV20-1	TRBJ1-5	-	CSARKPYGNQPQHF	TGCAGTGCTAGAAAACCTTATGGGAATCAGCCCCAGCATTTT
-	TRBV5-6	TRBJ2-6	-	CASSLFQGVNSGANVLTF	TGTGCCAGCAGCTTGTTTCAAGGGGTTAACTCTGGGGCCAACGTCCTGACTTTC
-	TRBV12-3/TRBV12-4	TRBJ2-1	-	CASKRSRREVEQFF	TGTGCCAGCAAAAGGTCTAGGAGGGAAGTTGAGCAGTTCTTC
-	TRBV12-3/TRBV12-4	TRBJ1-2	-	CASTREGDVGGYTF	TGTGCCAGCACCCGGGAAGGGGATGTTGGTGGCTACACCTTC
-	TRBV6-1	TRBJ2-3	TRBD2	CASSHSLAGVGDTQYF	TGTGCCAGCAGCCACTCACTAGCGGGAGTAGGGGATACGCAGTATTTT
-	TRBV6-1	TRBJ2-3	-	CASSPARGDTQYF	TGTGCCAGCAGTCCCGCGCGAGGGGATACGCAGTATTTT
-	TRBV7-2	TRBJ2-7	TRBD2	CASSPRGDTYEQYF	TGTGCCAGCAGCCCTCGGGGGGATACCTACGAGCAGTACTTC
few	TRBV5-1	TRBJ2-7	TRBD1	CASSPGTGATYEQYF	TGCGCCAGCAGCCCCGGGACAGGGGCTACCTACGAGCAGTACTTC
-	TRBV5-1	TRBJ1-2	-	CASSILGDSASYGYTF	TGCGCCAGCAGCATTCTGGGAGACAGCGCGTCCTATGGCTACACCTTC
few	TRBV20-1	TRBJ2-3	-	CSAESSTDTQYF	TGCAGTGCCGAATCTAGCACAGATACGCAGTATTTT
-	TRBV10-3	TRBJ2-5	-	CAISDSLQETQYF	TGTGCCATCAGTGACAGTCTCCAAGAGACCCAGTACTTC
few	TRBV5-1	TRBJ2-1	TRBD2	CASSVGLAGGNNEQFF	TGCGCCAGCAGCGTGGGACTAGCGGGAGGGAACAATGAGCAGTTCTTC
-	TRBV13	TRBJ2-7	-	CASSSPGQPYEQYF	TGTGCCAGCAGCTCACCGGGACAACCCTACGAGCAGTACTTC
few	TRBV2	TRBJ2-1	-	CASSEVRATEGFF	TGTGCCAGCAGTGAAGTTCGCGCAACGGAGGGGTTCTTC
few	TRBV15	TRBJ2-1	-	CATSVDPGVHEQFF	TGTGCCACCAGCGTAGACCCGGGGGTCCATGAGCAGTTCTTC
-	TRBV15	TRBJ1-2	-	CATRNRAGANYGYTF	TGTGCCACCAGGAACAGGGCAGGGGCAAACTATGGCTACACCTTC
once	TRBV11-2	TRBJ1-1	TRBD1	CASSLGTGFVAFF	TGTGCCAGCAGCCTAGGGACAGGTTTTGTGGCTTTCTTT
few	TRBV24-1	TRBJ2-7	-	CATSDLATETYEQYF	TGTGCCACCAGTGATTTGGCGACGGAGACCTACGAGCAGTACTTC
-	TRBV12-3/TRBV12-4	TRBJ2-4	TRBD2	CASTHSGRDQNIQYF	TGTGCCAGCACTCATAGCGGGAGGGACCAAAACATTCAGTACTTC
few	TRBV7-3	TRBJ2-3	-	CASSLWTDTYPLSDTQYF	TGTGCCAGCAGCTTATGGACGGACACTTATCCCTTAAGTGATACGCAGTATTTT
once	TRBV28	TRBJ2-3	TRBD1	CASNVGQLGHRYAYF	TGTGCCAGCAACGTGGGACAGCTGGGGCACAGATACGCGTATTTT
few	TRBV5-1	TRBJ2-1	TRBD1	CASSFRDRAYNEQFF	TGCGCCAGCAGCTTCCGGGACAGGGCCTACAATGAGCAGTTCTTC
-	TRBV11-2	TRBJ2-7	-	CASSVAARGEQYF	TGTGCCAGCAGCGTAGCTGCCCGGGGCGAGCAGTACTTC
-	TRBV29-1	TRBJ2-1	TRBD2	CSYGLADNEQFF	TGCAGCTACGGACTAGCGGACAATGAGCAGTTCTTC
-	TRBV29-1	TRBJ1-2	-	CSGGGNTDGYTF	TGCAGCGGGGGAGGGAACACAGATGGCTACACCTTC
-	TRBV25-1	TRBJ1-4	-	CASSGRGGVLWEKLFF	TGTGCCAGCAGTGGGAGGGGAGGGGTGTTATGGGAAAAACTGTTTTTT
-	TRBV27	TRBJ2-3	TRBD2	CASSHRPPAGTRPSSTDTQYF	TGTGCCAGCAGCCACCGCCCCCCGGCCGGGACTAGACCTTCTAGCACAGATACGCAGTATTTT
-	TRBV5-1	TRBJ2-5	-	CASSAPGAEETQYF	TGCGCCAGCAGCGCTCCCGGGGCAGAGGAGACCCAGTACTTC
-	TRBV3-1	TRBJ1-2	TRBD1	CASSHADRGPYYGYTF	TGTGCCAGCAGCCATGCGGACAGGGGCCCATACTATGGCTACACCTTC
few	TRBV2	TRBJ2-3	-	CASSVNMRGADTQYF	TGTGCCAGCAGTGTTAATATGAGGGGCGCGGATACGCAGTATTTT
-	TRBV2	TRBJ2-3	-	CASTESRVTDTQYF	TGTGCCAGCACAGAGTCTCGGGTCACAGATACGCAGTATTTT
-	TRBV27	TRBJ1-2	TRBD1	CASSPRTGNGYGYTF	TGTGCCAGCAGTCCCCGGACAGGGAACGGCTATGGCTACACCTTC
few	TRBV6-5	TRBJ2-7	TRBD1	CASSYRSPGQGATYEQYF	TGTGCCAGCAGTTACCGGTCCCCGGGACAGGGGGCTACTTACGAGCAGTACTTC
-	TRBV29-1	TRBJ1-2	-	CSVDRYPYGYTF	TGCAGCGTAGACAGGTACCCCTATGGCTACACCTTC